This T cell receptor (beta chain) was profiled in a study of cytomegalovirus exposure and HLA in healthy donors. Study background: From donors who were HLA-typed, an early data release held 75 million to 85 million unique TCRs.

On this clone: The antigen remains unidentified.

Both 60 Vbeta primers and 13 Jbeta primers went into the PCR. Clones were read by immunoSEQ multiplex PCR, and TCRdb kept only the in-frame ones, dropping some. In the table there are around 160,000 clones, 83% of which are singletons. Study outcomes and limitations: Follow-up analysis found HLA locus-dependent TCR association rates, highest for DRB1 and lowest for HLA-C.

Sampled while nominally healthy, donors likely had unrecorded immune exposures. Trimming removed 2 bases at V and 3 bases at J, with 11 bases between. This CDR3 contains 14 residues. Germline CDR1 is MGHRA and CDR2 is YSYEKL. This chain connects TRBV4-1 to TRBJ2-7; no clear D. The TCR sequence derives from a man aged 45-65 years in good health and CMV-seropositive. The source material was PBMCs. In DNA, the CDR3 is TGCGCCAGCAGCCAATTCGACACATTCTACGAGCAGTACTTC. Its protein product is CASSQFDTFYEQYF.